This T cell receptor beta chain was documented in a study of blood T cell repertoires in COVID-19. Whole-study context: Acute and convalescent COVID-19 specimens originated in the United States, Italy and Spain. Sample material is recorded as cDNA or gDNA derived from T cells, B-cell-depleted T cells, or PBMCs.

Deletions cut 3 bases from V and 12 bases from J, with 9 bases between. The V gene's germline CDR1 is LGHDT and CDR2 YNNKEL (reference sequence). The CDR3 is 12 residues long. Original analysis: Estimated nucleated cell counts came from reference gene primer amplification. Data came from immunoSEQ multiplex PCR; TCRdb stores just in-frame clones and leaves some out. V and J calls and clone size are given by that table; D and trimming were obtained from the DNA. Of 150,000 to 200,000 clones in the sample, approximately 83% were seen once. Source material: peripheral blood. This TCR came from a woman aged 60-75 years with acute or convalescent COVID-19. This chain uses TRBV3-1 (or the pseudogene TRBV3-2) with TRBJ1-6; D is unclear. CDR3 sequence: CASSQTRLPLHF. The DNA of the CDR3 is TGTGCCAGCAGCCAGACAAGGTTACCCCTCCACTTT.